The text below deals with one T cell receptor beta chain. The data belong to a study of blood T cell repertoires in COVID-19. As for the study in general: From T cells, B-cell-depleted T cells, or PBMCs came the material, which was cDNA or gDNA.

CDR3 size: 14 residues. Per germline, CDR1 SNHLY and CDR2 FYNNEI. Trimming removed 10 bases from V and 9 bases from J; junction bases left unmatched: 14. Generated by immunoSEQ multiplex PCR, the TCRdb table keeps only in-frame clones and is missing some. The sample has roughly 360,000 clones, 88% seen once. Self-reported history from a screening survey and questionnaire set each donor's cohort. Source material: PBMCs or T cells enriched from blood (not recorded which). The V gene is TRBV2, the J gene TRBJ2-1; the match to TRBD2 covers 8 bases. This clonotype originated in a woman under 40 with acute COVID-19. As DNA, the CDR3 is TGTGCCACGGCCCGTGGGCGGGGGGCAATTGAGCAGTTCTTC. Its protein product is CATARGRGAIEQFF.